Shown below are 23 T cell receptor beta chains from a single sample sequenced in a study of blood T cell repertoires in COVID-19. The table came from immunoSEQ multiplex PCR; TCRdb's copy has only in-frame clones and leaves some out. This sample has under 150,000 clones; roughly 83% occur once, and the top ten carry under 5%. Sequencing input: peripheral blood. These receptors came from an elderly woman with acute or convalescent COVID-19.

The chain employs TRBV11-1 and TRBJ1-1; 7 bases agree with TRBD1. The junction had 8 bases not matched to a gene; V was cut back by 4 bases and J by 3 bases. This CDR3 comprises 15 residues. Germline values: CDR1 SGHAT, CDR2 FQDESV (reference sequence). CDR3 loop: CASSYSTGPYTEAFF. Here the CDR3 DNA reads TGTGCCAGCAGCTATTCGACAGGGCCTTACACTGAAGCTTTCTTT.

As concerns this clone: Sequence at one end of the junction differs from germline and may be a read error. V is TRBV7-3 and J is TRBJ1-2, with TRBD1 matching over 8 bases. Germline CDR1 reads SGHTA; CDR2 reads FQGTGA. The CDR3 consists of 10 residues. The CDR3 is CASSLGDRPF. The DNA for the CDR3 is TGTGCCAGCAGCTTAGGGGACAGGCCCTTC.

This clone was seen just once. The V call is TRBV10-3, the J call TRBJ1-1; TRBD1 might be the D (6 bases). The CDR3 is made up of 16 amino acids. Between the trimmed V and J ends, which lost 3 bases and 1 base, there was a span of 15 bases. Per germline, CDR1 ENHRY and CDR2 SYGVKD. CDR3 protein: CAISENRVSANTEAFF. CDR3 DNA sequence: TGTGCCATCAGTGAAAACAGGGTTTCGGCGAACACTGAAGCTTTCTTT.

A single count supports this clone. This chain uses TRBV30 with TRBJ2-4; 7 bases are shared with TRBD1. CDR1 is GTSNPN, CDR2 SVGIG, per germline (reference sequence). V lost 5 bases to trimming and J lost 1 base; unmatched junction nucleotides: 5. CDR3 size: 14 residues. CDR3: CAWSTGAAKNIQYF. The CDR3 DNA follows: TGTGCCTGGTCTACAGGGGCGGCCAAAAACATTCAGTACTTC.

There are a few counts of this clone. The chain joins TRBV3-1 (or the pseudogene TRBV3-2) to TRBJ1-1, with a tentative D call TRBD1 (5 bases). From germline, CDR1 is LGHDT and CDR2 YNNKEL (reference sequence). V was clipped by 0 bases and J by 0 bases, with 11 bases between them. The CDR3 consists of 16 residues. CDR3 sequence: CASSQDLAGLNTEAFF. The CDR3 bases are TGTGCCAGCAGCCAAGATCTGGCAGGGTTGAACACTGAAGCTTTCTTT.

V is TRBV28 and J is TRBJ2-7; 13 bases fit TRBD2. Germline V lookup: CDR1 MDHEN, CDR2 SYDVKM. The CDR3 is 13 amino acids. J lost 13 bases, V lost 5 bases, and 8 bases had no gene match. DNA of the CDR3: TGTGCCAGCAGTCACCGAAGGACTAGCGGGAGTTACTTC. Protein: CASSHRRTSGSYF.

The chain combines TRBV5-1 with TRBJ1-2; D remains unclear. The CDR3 consists of 15 residues. Trimming cost V 4 bases and J 2 bases, with 15 bases left between them. Germline assignment: CDR1 SGHRS and CDR2 YFSETQ. The chain's CDR3 is CASSPLLSANYGYTF. The DNA for the CDR3 is TGCGCCAGCAGCCCCCTCCTATCTGCGAACTATGGCTACACCTTC.

The chain links TRBV5-6 to TRBJ1-2; D is undetermined. Germline CDR1 reads SGHDT; CDR2 reads YYEEEE. The V gene lost 4 bases and the J gene lost 4 bases, with 11 bases spanning the gap. The CDR3 has 13 amino acids. CDR3 residues: CASSVGSGYGYTF. The CDR3 nucleotides read TGTGCCAGCAGCGTCGGCAGCGGCTATGGCTACACCTTC.

The rearrangement uses TRBV15 and TRBJ2-7; D might be TRBD1 (6 bases). The CDR3 consists of 15 residues. Germline V gene sequence: CDR1 LNHNV, CDR2 YYDKDF (reference sequence). Trimming left V 0 bases short and J 2 bases short, with 11 bases between. Written as DNA, the CDR3 is TGTGCCACCAGCAGAGACCCAGGGGCGGCCTACGAGCAGTACTTC. As protein: CATSRDPGAAYEQYF.

In its sample, this clone was seen a few times. The chain employs TRBV30 and TRBJ1-4; 8 bases map to TRBD1. The trim removed 2 bases at V and 4 bases at J, leaving 6 bases unmatched. The CDR3 spans 15 residues. Germline CDR1 and CDR2: GTSNPN and SVGIG (reference sequence). The CDR3 region has the DNA TGTGCCTGGAGTACCACAGGGGGGATTAATGAAAAACTGTTTTTT. This translates into CAWSTTGGINEKLFF.

V usage is TRBV6-1 and J usage is TRBJ1-5; no clear D gene. The CDR3 contains 13 residues. Trimming removed 3 bases at V and 7 bases at J, with 10 bases between. Looked up from germline, CDR1 is MNHNS and CDR2 is SASEGT. CDR3 region: CASSDLPGQPQHF. CDR3 bases: TGTGCCAGCAGTGATTTACCCGGGCAGCCCCAGCATTTT.

The V gene is TRBV7-9, the J gene TRBJ2-7; possible D gene TRBD2, 5 bases. This CDR3 is 14 amino acids long. Between the trimmed V and J ends, which lost 1 base and 5 bases, there was a span of 12 bases. Germline V lookup: CDR1 SEHNR, CDR2 FQNEAQ (reference sequence). As DNA, the CDR3 is TGTGCCAGCAGCTTAGAGGTGGGGAGCAACGAGCAGTACTTC. This codes for CASSLEVGSNEQYF.

The rearrangement joins TRBV5-8 to TRBJ2-1, with TRBD1 identical over 11 bases. With V trimmed by 4 bases and J by 0 bases, 3 bases remained unmatched. This CDR3 contains 16 residues. Germline V gene lookup returns CDR1 SGHTS and CDR2 YDEGEE. CDR3 sequence: CASSIGTGGSYNEQFF. As DNA, the CDR3 is TGTGCCAGCAGCATCGGGACAGGGGGCTCCTACAATGAGCAGTTCTTC.

The chain couples TRBV19 to TRBJ2-7; 7 nucleotides align to TRBD2. The CDR3 runs 17 residues. J lost 2 bases, V lost 0 bases, and 10 bases had no gene match. Germline V gene lookup returns CDR1 LNHDA and CDR2 SQIVND (reference sequence). CDR3 nucleotide sequence: TGTGCCAGTAGTATAGATCAGCATCGCGGGAGCCCCTACGAGCAGTACTTC. The encoded protein is CASSIDQHRGSPYEQYF. Full variable domain (missing parts from reference TRBV19 and TRBJ2-7): DGGITQSPKYLFRKEGQNVTLSCEQNLNHDAMYWYRQDPGQGLRLIYYSQIVNDFQKGDIAEGYSVSREKKESFPLTVTSAQKNPTAFYLCASSIDQHRGSPYEQYFGPGTRLTVT.

The V call is TRBV3-1 (or the pseudogene TRBV3-2), the J call TRBJ2-3, with TRBD2 as a possible D gene (5 bases). V was shortened by 1 base and J by 0 bases, with 5 bases between the two germline ends. CDR1 LGHDT and CDR2 YNNKEL come from the germline V gene (reference sequence). The CDR3 runs 14 residues. This CDR3 reads CASSQGTSTDTQYF. In DNA form, the CDR3 reads TGTGCCAGCAGCCAAGGGACTAGCACAGATACGCAGTATTTT.

This chain joins TRBV24-1 and TRBJ2-3; D ambiguous. CDR1 and CDR2 (germline): KGHDR, SFDVKD. V lost 9 bases to trimming and J lost 0 bases, with 9 bases between them. The CDR3 has 13 amino acids. The CDR3 protein is CATGVGSTDTQYF. As DNA, the CDR3 is TGTGCCACCGGAGTCGGAAGCACAGATACGCAGTATTTT.

The V and J genes are TRBV7-3 and TRBJ2-2; possibly TRBD2 for D (5 bases). In germline, CDR1 is SGHTA, CDR2 FQGTGA. The CDR3 is made up of 15 amino acids. V lost 3 bases and J lost 1, with 9 bases in between. CDR3 DNA sequence: TGTGCCAGCAGCTTGACGGGATGGAACACCGGGGAGCTGTTTTTT. This translates into CASSLTGWNTGELFF. Combining the CDR3 with reference TRBV7-3 and TRBJ2-2 gives the whole variable domain GAGVSQTPSNKVTEKGKYVELRCDPISGHTALYWYRQSLGQGPEFLIYFQGTGAADDSGLPNDRFFAVRPEGSVSTLKIQRTERGDSAVYLCASSLTGWNTGELFFGEGSRLTVL.

The chain combines TRBV11-2 with TRBJ2-6; D not certain. The CDR3 contains 16 residues. V was shortened by 0 bases and J by 0 bases, with 6 bases between the two germline ends. The V gene's germline CDR1 is SGHAT and CDR2 FQNNGV. Here the CDR3 DNA reads TGTGCCAGCAGCTTAGATCGGTCCTCTGGGGCCAACGTCCTGACTTTC. Encoded protein: CASSLDRSSGANVLTF.

This chain joins TRBV19 and TRBJ2-7; weak D call: TRBD1 (6 bases). Germline V gene lookup returns CDR1 LNHDA and CDR2 SQIVND (reference sequence). The V gene lost 1 base and the J gene lost 5 bases, with 12 bases spanning the gap. CDR3 length equals 14 residues. This CDR3 is CASSIVAGVHEQYF. The CDR3 DNA is TGTGCCAGTAGTATAGTTGCAGGGGTCCACGAGCAGTACTTC.

The rearrangement uses TRBV30 and TRBJ2-5; 7 positions match TRBD1. The CDR3 contains 19 residues. Trimming took 3 bases from V and 0 from J; bases not matched to a gene: 19. Germline V gives CDR1 GTSNPN, CDR2 SVGIG (reference sequence). CDR3 sequence: CAWRLLAGGWFENQETQYF. The CDR3 DNA follows: TGTGCCTGGAGGCTACTGGCAGGGGGTTGGTTCGAAAACCAAGAGACCCAGTACTTC.

V is TRBV5-8 and J is TRBJ2-1; 9 positions agree with TRBD2. This CDR3 contains 17 residues. Germline lookup yields CDR1 SGHTS and CDR2 YDEGEE. Losses at the gene ends were 0 bases for V and 3 bases for J; bases not matched to a gene: 7. CDR3 loop: CASSLERGGGIYNEQFF. CDR3 DNA sequence: TGTGCCAGCAGCTTGGAACGCGGGGGGGGAATCTACAATGAGCAGTTCTTC.

The rearrangement uses TRBV6-5 and TRBJ1-3, with unresolved D. V was pared by 7 bases and J by 0 bases, with 10 bases between. CDR3 length: 14 amino acids. Germline loops: CDR1 MNHEY, CDR2 SVGAGI. In DNA form, the CDR3 reads TGTGCCAGCACGGGAAACCCCTCTGGAAACACCATATATTTT. As protein: CASTGNPSGNTIYF.

The rearrangement joins TRBV30 to TRBJ1-2, with 10 nucleotides matching TRBD1. Trimming cost V 3 bases and J 4 bases; bases outside gene matches: 5. Germline CDR1 GTSNPN, CDR2 SVGIG (reference sequence). This CDR3 is 14 amino acids long. The CDR3 DNA sequence: TGTGCCTGGAGACGGGACAGGGGAGGCTATGGCTACACCTTC. This translates into CAWRRDRGGYGYTF.